This entry concerns a single TCR beta chain. Different DNA sequences within this sample yield the same CDR3. The data are from a study of blood T cell repertoires in COVID-19. Study in general: COVID-19 samples from acute and convalescent phases originated in the United States, Italy and Spain. From T cells, B-cell-depleted T cells, or PBMCs came the material, which was cDNA or gDNA.

Authors' processing steps: Scientists estimated how many nucleated cells there were by amplifying reference gene primers. Libraries were prepared by immunoSEQ multiplex PCR; TCRdb keeps only in-frame clonotypes and omits some of them. V, J and clone size were drawn from that table, and D and trimming were deduced from the DNA. This table has about 330,000 clones, approximately 90% appearing once. V dropped 1 base and J dropped 6 bases, with 7 bases sitting between them. The CDR3 runs to 11 residues. CDR1 GTSNPN and CDR2 SVGIG come from the germline V gene (reference sequence). This clonotype was sampled from a woman aged 45 to 65 with active or convalescent COVID-19. The sample consisted of peripheral blood. The chain recombines TRBV30 with TRBJ2-7, with D perhaps matching TRBD1 (5 bases). The CDR3 spells CAWSEGAEQYF. The CDR3 DNA reads as TGTGCCTGGAGTGAAGGGGCCGAGCAGTACTTC.